One TCR beta chain is described in this entry. Antigen specificity is unknown. This entry comes from a study of graft-versus-host responses after intestinal transplantation. Overall study: Each of the recipients got a multivisceral, liver-intestinal, or isolated intestinal transplant. Each recipient received anti-thymocyte globulin induction, then tacrolimus and steroids for 2 to 3 years.

The CDR3 contains 14 residues. CDR1 and CDR2 from the germline V gene are SGDLS and YYNGEE. Trimming took 4 bases from V and 4 from J; bases not matched to a gene: 5. Data came from immunoSEQ multiplex PCR; TCRdb stores just in-frame clones and leaves some out. The sample has some 81,000 clones, 85% to 90% seen once. This chain joins TRBV9 and TRBJ1-1, with 9 positions matching TRBD1. Material: unstimulated CD4+ T cells sorted from spleen or lymph node cells, obtained before intestinal transplant. The receptor comes from a human donor who received an intestinal transplant. CDR3 in amino acids: CASSKQGAITEAFF. Written as DNA, the CDR3 is TGTGCCAGCAGCAAACAGGGGGCGATCACTGAAGCTTTCTTT. Variable domain in full (rest from reference TRBV9 and TRBJ1-1): DSGVTQTPKHLITATGQRVTLRCSPRSGDLSVYWYQQSLDQGLQFLIQYYNGEERAKGNILERFSAQQFPDLHSELNLSSLELGDSALYFCASSKQGAITEAFFGQGTRLTVV.